This T cell receptor (beta chain) was sequenced in a study of radiation and T cells in renal cell carcinoma. Repertoires were generated with immunoSEQ multiplex PCR, while TCRdb's copy carries only in-frame clones and drops some. The top ten hold 20% to 25% of the sample, which has some 21,000 clones, 45% to 70% seen once. This clone was found a few times. Antigen unknown. Noted treatment: treatment-naive control, cytoreductive nephrectomy. V was clipped by 3 bases and J by 4 bases, with 12 bases between them. CDR1 SGHVS and CDR2 FQNEAQ come from the germline V gene. The CDR3 length is 14 residues. The study, taken as a whole, reports: Dominant CDR3 motifs occupied more repertoire in irradiated than control tumors. In nephrectomy-only tumors, top 100 clonotypes averaged around 40%, versus approximately 50% irradiated.

The TCR was taken from a human donor with renal cell carcinoma. This sample comprised tumor tissue, obtained from a patient whose treatment was nephrectomy without radiotherapy. This chain connects TRBV7-8 to TRBJ1-1; D uncertain. The CDR3 region has the DNA TGTGCCAGCAGCTTTGGCCGCAGCCCCACTGAAGCTTTCTTT. It yields the protein CASSFGRSPTEAFF.